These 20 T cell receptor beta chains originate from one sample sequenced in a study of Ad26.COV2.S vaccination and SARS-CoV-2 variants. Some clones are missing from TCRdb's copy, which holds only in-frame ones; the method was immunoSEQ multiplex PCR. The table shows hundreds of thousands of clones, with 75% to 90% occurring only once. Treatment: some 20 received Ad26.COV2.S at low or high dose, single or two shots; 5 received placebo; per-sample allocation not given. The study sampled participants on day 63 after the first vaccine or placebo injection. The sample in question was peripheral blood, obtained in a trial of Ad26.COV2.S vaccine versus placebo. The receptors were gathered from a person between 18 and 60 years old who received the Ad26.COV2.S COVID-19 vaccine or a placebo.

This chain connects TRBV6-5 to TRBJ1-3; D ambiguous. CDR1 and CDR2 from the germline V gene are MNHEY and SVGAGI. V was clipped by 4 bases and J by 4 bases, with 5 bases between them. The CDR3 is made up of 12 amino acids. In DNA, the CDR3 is TGTGCCAGCAGTTCCACAGGAAACACCATATATTTT. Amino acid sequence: CASSSTGNTIYF.

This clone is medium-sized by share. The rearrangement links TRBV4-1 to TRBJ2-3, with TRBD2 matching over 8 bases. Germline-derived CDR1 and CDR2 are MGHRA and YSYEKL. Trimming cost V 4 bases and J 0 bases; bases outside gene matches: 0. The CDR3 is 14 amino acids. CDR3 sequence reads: CASSPSGSTDTQYF. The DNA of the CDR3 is TGCGCCAGCAGCCCTAGCGGGAGCACAGATACGCAGTATTTT.

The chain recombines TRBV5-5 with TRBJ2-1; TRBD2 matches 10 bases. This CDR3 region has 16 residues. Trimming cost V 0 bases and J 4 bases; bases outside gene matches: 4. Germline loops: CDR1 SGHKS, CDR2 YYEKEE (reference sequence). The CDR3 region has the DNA TGTGCCAGCAGCTTGGGACTAGCGGGTAATTACAATGAGCAGTTCTTC. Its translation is CASSLGLAGNYNEQFF.

The CDR3 is CASSLAGQYPIHYGYTF. In DNA form, the CDR3 reads TGTGCCAGCAGCTTAGCGGGACAATACCCAATCCACTATGGCTACACCTTC. V usage is TRBV7-9 and J usage is TRBJ1-2; a weak D match, TRBD1 (6 bases). V was pared by 0 bases and J by 3 bases, with 17 bases between. This CDR3 contains 17 residues. Germline values: CDR1 SEHNR, CDR2 FQNEAQ (reference sequence). The full variable domain, with the rest looked up from reference TRBV7-9 and TRBJ1-2, is DTGVSQNPRHKITKRGQNVTFRCDPISEHNRLYWYRQTLGQGPEFLTYFQNEAQLEKSRLLSDRFSAERPKGSFSTLEIQRTEQGDSAMYLCASSLAGQYPIHYGYTFGSGTRLTVV.

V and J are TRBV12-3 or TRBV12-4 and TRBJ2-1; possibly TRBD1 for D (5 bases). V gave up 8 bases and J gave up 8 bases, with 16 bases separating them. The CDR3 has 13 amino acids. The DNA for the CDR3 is TGTGCCAGCTCTCTTTTCCAGGGCGATGAGCAGTTCTTC. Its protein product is CASSLFQGDEQFF.

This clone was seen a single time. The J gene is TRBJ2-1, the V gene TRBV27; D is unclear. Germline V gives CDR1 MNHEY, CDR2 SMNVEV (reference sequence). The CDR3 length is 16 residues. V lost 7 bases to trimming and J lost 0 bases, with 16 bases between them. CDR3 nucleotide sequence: TGTGCCAGCAACACCATAACTACTTCCTCCTACAATGAGCAGTTCTTC. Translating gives CASNTITTSSYNEQFF.

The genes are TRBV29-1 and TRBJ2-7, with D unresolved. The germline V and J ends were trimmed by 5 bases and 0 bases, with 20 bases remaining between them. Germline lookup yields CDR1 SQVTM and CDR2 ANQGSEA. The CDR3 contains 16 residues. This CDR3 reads CSVRSPVGSLSYEQYF. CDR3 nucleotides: TGCAGCGTTCGGTCACCGGTAGGGTCCCTCTCCTACGAGCAGTACTTC.

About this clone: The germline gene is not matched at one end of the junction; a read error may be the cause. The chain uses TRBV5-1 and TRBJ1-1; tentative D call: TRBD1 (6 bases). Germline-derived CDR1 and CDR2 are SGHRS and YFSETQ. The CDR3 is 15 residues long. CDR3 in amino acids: CASRRTQGVKTEAFF. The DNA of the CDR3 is TGCGCCAGCAGACGTACACAGGGTGTGAAAACTGAAGCTTTCTTT.

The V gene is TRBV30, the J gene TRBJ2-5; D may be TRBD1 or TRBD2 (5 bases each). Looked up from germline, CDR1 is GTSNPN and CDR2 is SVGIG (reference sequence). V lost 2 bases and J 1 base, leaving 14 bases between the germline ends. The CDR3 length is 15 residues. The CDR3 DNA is TGTGCCTGGAGTCAAGTTTCCGGGACCCAAGAGACCCAGTACTTC. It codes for CAWSQVSGTQETQYF.

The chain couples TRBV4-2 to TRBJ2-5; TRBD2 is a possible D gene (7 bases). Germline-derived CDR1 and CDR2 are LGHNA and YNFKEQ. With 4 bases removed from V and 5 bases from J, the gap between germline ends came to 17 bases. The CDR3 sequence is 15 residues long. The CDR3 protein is CASSPGRGAIETQYF. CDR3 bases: TGTGCCAGCAGCCCCGGCCGGGGGGCCATCGAGACCCAGTACTTC.

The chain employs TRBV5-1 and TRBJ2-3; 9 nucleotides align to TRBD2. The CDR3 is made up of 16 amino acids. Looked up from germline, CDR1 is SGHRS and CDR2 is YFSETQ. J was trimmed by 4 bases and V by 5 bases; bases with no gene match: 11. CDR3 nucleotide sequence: TGCGCCAGCAGTAGAGCTAGCGGGACCGGGGCAGATACGCAGTATTTT. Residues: CASSRASGTGADTQYF. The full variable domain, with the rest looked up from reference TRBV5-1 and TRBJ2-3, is KAGVTQTPRYLIKTRGQQVTLSCSPISGHRSVSWYQQTPGQGLQFLFEYFSETQRNKGNFPGRFSGRQFSNSRSEMNVSTLELGDSALYLCASSRASGTGADTQYFGPGTRLTVL.

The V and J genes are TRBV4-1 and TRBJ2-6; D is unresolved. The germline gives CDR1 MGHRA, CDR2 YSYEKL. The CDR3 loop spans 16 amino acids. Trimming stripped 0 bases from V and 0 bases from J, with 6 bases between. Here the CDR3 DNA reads TGCGCCAGCAGCCAAGACTACAGCTCTGGGGCCAACGTCCTGACTTTC. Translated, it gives CASSQDYSSGANVLTF.

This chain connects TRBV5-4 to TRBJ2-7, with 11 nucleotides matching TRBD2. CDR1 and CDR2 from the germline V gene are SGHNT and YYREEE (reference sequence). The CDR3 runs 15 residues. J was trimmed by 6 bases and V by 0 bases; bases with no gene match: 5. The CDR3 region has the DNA TGTGCCAGCAGCTTGGAACTAGCGGGAGCGAGCGAGCAGTACTTC. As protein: CASSLELAGASEQYF. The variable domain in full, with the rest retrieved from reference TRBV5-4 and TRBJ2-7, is ETGVTQSPTHLIKTRGQQVTLRCSSQSGHNTVSWYQQALGQGPQFIFQYYREEENGRGNFPPRFSGLQFPNYSSELNVNALELDDSALYLCASSLELAGASEQYFGPGTRLTVT.

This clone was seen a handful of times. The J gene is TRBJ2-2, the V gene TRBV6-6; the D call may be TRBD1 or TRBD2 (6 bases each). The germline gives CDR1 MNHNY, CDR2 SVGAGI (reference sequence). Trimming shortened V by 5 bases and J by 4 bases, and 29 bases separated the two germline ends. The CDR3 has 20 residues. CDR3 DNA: TGTGCCAGCAGTAGATCTCGAAGGACAGCAGGTTGGAGGGGCACCGGGGAGCTGTTTTTT. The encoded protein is CASSRSRRTAGWRGTGELFF.

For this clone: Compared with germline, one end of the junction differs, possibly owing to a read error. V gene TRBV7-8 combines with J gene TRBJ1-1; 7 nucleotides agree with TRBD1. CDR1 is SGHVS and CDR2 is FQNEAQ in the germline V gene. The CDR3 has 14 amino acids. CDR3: CASGLTGLNTEAFF. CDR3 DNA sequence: TGTGCCAGCGGCTTGACAGGGTTGAACACTGAAGCTTTCTTT.

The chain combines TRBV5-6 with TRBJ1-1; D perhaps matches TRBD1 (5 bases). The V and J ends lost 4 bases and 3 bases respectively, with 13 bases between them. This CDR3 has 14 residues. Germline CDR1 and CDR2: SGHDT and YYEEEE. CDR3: CASSPGTGYTEAFF. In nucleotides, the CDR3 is TGTGCCAGCAGCCCTGGGACGGGGTACACTGAAGCTTTCTTT.

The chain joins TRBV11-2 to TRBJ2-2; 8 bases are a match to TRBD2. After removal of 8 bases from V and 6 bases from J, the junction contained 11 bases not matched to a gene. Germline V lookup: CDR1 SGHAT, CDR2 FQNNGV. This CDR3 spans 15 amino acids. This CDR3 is CASRPGLAVSGELFF. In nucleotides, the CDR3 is TGTGCCAGCCGCCCTGGACTAGCCGTATCCGGGGAGCTGTTTTTT.

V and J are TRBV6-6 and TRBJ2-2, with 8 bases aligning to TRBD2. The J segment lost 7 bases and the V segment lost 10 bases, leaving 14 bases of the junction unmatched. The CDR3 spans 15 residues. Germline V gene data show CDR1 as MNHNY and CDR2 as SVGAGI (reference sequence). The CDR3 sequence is CAIAPGGGYGGELFF. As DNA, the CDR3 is TGTGCCATCGCCCCAGGCGGGGGGTATGGCGGGGAGCTGTTTTTT.

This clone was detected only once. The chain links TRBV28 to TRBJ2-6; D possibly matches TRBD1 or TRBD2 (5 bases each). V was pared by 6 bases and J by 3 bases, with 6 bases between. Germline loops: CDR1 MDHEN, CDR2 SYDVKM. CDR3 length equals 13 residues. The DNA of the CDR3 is TGTGCCAGCAGGGGGGATGGGGCCAACGTCCTGACTTTC. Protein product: CASRGDGANVLTF.

CDR3 amino acids: CASRLGTGGADTEAFF. The CDR3 nucleotides are TGCGCCAGCAGACTCGGGACAGGGGGCGCGGACACTGAAGCTTTCTTT. V usage is TRBV5-1 and J usage is TRBJ1-1; 12 bases agree with TRBD1. Per the germline V gene, CDR1 is SGHRS and CDR2 is YFSETQ. The J segment lost 3 bases and the V segment lost 5 bases, leaving 8 bases of the junction unmatched. The CDR3 totals 16 residues.